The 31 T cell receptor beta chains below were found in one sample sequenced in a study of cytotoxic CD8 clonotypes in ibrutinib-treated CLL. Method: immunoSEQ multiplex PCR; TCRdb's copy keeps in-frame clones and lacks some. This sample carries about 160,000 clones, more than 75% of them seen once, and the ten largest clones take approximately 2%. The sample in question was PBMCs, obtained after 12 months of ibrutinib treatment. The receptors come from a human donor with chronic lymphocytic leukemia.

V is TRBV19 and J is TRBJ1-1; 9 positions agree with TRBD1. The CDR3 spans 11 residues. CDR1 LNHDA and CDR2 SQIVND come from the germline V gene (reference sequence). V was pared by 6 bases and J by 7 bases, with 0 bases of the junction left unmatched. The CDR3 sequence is CASRGQGEAFF. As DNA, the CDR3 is TGTGCCAGTAGGGGACAGGGTGAAGCTTTCTTT. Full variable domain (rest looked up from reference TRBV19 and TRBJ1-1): DGGITQSPKYLFRKEGQNVTLSCEQNLNHDAMYWYRQDPGQGLRLIYYSQIVNDFQKGDIAEGYSVSREKKESFPLTVTSAQKNPTAFYLCASRGQGEAFFGQGTRLTVV.

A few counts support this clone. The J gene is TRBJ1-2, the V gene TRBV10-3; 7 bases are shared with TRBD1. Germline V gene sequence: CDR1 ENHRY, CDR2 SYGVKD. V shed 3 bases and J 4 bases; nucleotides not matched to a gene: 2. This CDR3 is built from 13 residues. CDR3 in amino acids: CAISDNRGYGYTF. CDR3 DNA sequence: TGTGCCATCAGTGATAACAGGGGCTATGGCTACACCTTC.

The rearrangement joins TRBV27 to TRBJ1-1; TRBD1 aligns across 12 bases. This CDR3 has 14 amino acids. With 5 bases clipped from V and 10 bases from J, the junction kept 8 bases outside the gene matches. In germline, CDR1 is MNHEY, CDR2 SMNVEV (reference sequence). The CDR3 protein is CASSPRDRGLGAFF. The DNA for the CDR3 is TGTGCCAGCAGTCCCCGGGACAGGGGGCTAGGAGCTTTCTTT.

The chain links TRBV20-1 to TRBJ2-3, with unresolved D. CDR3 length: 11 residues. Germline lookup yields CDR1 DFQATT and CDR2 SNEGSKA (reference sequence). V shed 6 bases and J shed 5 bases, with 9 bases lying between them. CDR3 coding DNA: TGCAGTGCGCTAATGTTAGATACGCAGTATTTT. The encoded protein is CSALMLDTQYF.

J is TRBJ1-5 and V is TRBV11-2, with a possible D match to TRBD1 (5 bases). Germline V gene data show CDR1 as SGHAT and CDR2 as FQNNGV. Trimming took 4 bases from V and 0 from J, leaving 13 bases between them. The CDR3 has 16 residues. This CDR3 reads CASSSRQKYSNQPQHF. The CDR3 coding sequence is TGTGCCAGCAGCTCGAGACAGAAATATAGCAATCAGCCCCAGCATTTT.

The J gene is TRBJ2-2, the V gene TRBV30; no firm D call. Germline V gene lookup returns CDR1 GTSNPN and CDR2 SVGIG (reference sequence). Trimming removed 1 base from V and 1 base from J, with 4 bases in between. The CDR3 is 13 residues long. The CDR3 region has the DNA TGTGCCTGGAGTGGGTGGAACACCGGGGAGCTGTTTTTT. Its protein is CAWSGWNTGELFF. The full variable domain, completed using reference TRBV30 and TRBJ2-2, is SQTIHQWPATLVQPVGSPLSLECTVEGTSNPNLYWYRQAAGRGLQLLFYSVGIGQISSEVPQNLSASRPQDRQFILSSKKLLLSDSGFYLCAWSGWNTGELFFGEGSRLTVL.

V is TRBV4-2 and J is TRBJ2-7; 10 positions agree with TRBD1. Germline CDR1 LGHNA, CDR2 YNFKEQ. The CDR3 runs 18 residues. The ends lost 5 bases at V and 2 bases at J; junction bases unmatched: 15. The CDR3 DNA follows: TGTGCCAGCAGCGGCCCGGGACAGGGGTTCGCGGCGACCTACGAGCAGTACTTC. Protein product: CASSGPGQGFAATYEQYF.

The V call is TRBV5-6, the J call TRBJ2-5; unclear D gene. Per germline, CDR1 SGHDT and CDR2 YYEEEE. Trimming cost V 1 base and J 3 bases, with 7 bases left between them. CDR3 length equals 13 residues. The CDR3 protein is CASSLRAEETQYF. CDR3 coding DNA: TGTGCCAGCAGCTTGCGCGCGGAAGAGACCCAGTACTTC.

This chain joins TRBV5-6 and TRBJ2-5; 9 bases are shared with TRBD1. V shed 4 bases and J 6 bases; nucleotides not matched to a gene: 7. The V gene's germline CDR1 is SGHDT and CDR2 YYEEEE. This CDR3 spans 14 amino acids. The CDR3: CASSTRQGGKTQYF. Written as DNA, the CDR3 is TGTGCCAGCAGCACTCGACAGGGGGGGAAGACCCAGTACTTC.

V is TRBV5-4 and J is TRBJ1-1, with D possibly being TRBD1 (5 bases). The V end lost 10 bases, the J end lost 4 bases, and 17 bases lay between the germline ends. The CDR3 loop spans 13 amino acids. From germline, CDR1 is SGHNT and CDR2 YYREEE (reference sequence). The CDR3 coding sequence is TGTGCCGTTGGACGGGGGTTTGGCACTGAAGCTTTCTTT. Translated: CAVGRGFGTEAFF.

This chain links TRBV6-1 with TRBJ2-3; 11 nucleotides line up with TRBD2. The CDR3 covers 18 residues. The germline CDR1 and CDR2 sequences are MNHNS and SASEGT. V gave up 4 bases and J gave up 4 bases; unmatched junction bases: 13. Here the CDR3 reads CASSVQGSGRVGADTQYF. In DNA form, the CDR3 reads TGTGCCAGCAGTGTCCAGGGTAGCGGGAGGGTTGGAGCAGATACGCAGTATTTT.

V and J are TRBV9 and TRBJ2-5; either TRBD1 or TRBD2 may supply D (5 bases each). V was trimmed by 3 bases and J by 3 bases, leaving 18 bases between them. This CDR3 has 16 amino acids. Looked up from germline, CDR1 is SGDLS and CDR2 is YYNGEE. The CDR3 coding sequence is TGTGCCAGCAGCGCGCGCCCCGGGGCTGGGAAAGAGACCCAGTACTTC. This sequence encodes CASSARPGAGKETQYF.

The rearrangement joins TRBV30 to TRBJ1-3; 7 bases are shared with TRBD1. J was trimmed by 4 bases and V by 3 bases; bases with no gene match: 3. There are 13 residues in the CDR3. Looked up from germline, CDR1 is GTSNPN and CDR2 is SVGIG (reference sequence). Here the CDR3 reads CAWSATGGNTIYF. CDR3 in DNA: TGTGCCTGGAGCGCGACAGGGGGAAACACCATATATTTT.

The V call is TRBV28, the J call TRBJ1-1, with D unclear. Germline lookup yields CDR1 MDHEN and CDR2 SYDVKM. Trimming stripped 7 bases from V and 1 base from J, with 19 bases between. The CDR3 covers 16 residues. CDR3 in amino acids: CASTTLREDPNTEAFF. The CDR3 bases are TGTGCCAGCACCACACTCAGAGAGGACCCGAACACTGAAGCTTTCTTT.

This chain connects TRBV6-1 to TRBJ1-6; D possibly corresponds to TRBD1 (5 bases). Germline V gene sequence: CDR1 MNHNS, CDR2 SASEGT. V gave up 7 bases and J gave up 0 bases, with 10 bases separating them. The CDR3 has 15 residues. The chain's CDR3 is CASKRTSSYNSPLHF. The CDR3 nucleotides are TGTGCCAGCAAAAGGACAAGCTCCTATAATTCACCCCTCCACTTT.

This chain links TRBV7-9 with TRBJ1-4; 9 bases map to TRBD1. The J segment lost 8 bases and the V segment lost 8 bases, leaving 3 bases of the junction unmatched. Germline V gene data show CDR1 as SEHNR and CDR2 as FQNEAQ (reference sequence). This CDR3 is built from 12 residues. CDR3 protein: CASGGQGEKLFF. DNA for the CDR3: TGTGCCAGCGGGGGACAGGGCGAAAAACTGTTTTTT.

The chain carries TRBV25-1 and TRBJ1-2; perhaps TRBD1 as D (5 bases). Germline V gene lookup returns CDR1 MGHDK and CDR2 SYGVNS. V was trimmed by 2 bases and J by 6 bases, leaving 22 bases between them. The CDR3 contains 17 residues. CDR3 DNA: TGTGCCAGCAGTGAAACGGCGGCGGGCAGGGTGTTACATGGCTACACCTTC. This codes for CASSETAAGRVLHGYTF.

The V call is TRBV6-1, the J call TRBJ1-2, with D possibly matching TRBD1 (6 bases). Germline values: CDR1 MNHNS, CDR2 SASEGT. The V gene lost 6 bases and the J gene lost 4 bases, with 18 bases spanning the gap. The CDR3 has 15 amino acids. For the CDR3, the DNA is TGTGCCAGCAGCGAGGACCCGGGACACAGCTATGGCTACACCTTC. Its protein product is CASSEDPGHSYGYTF.

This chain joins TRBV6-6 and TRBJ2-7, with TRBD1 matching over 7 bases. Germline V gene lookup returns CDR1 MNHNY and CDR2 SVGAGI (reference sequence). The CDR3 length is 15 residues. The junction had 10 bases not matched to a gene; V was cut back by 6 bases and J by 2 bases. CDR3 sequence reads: CASRPGTVLTYEQYF. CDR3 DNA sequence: TGTGCCAGCAGGCCGGGGACAGTACTTACCTACGAGCAGTACTTC.

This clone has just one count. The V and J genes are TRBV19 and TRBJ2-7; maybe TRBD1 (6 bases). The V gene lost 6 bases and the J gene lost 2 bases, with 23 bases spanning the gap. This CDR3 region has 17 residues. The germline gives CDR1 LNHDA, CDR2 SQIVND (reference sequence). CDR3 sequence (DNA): TGTGCCAGTAGCCCGGCCGCCCGGGACACCGATCCCTACGAGCAGTACTTC. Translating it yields CASSPAARDTDPYEQYF.

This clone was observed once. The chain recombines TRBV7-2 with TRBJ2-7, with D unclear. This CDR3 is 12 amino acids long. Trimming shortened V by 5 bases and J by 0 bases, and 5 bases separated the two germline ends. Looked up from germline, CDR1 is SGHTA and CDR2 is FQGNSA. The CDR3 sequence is CASSPVSYEQYF. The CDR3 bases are TGTGCCAGCAGCCCCGTCTCCTACGAGCAGTACTTC.

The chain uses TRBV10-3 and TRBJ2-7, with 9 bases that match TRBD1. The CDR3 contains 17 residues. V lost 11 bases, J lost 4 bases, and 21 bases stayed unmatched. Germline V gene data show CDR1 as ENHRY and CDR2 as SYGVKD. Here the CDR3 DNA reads TGTGCCGCCTCCAGGGGCAATTCCGGGACAGGGTTTTACGAGCAGTACTTC. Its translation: CAASRGNSGTGFYEQYF.

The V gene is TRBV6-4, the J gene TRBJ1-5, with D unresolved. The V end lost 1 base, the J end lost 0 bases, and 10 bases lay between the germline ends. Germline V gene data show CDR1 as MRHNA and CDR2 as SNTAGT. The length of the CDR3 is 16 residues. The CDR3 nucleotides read TGTGCCAGCAGTGACTTGAGGCAATATAGCAATCAGCCCCAGCATTTT. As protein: CASSDLRQYSNQPQHF.

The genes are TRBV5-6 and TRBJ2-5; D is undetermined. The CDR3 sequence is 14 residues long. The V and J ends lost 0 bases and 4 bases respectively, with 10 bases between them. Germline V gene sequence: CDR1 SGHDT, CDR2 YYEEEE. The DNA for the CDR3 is TGTGCCAGCAGCTTGGTAGTTGGTCCAGAGACCCAGTACTTC. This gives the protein CASSLVVGPETQYF. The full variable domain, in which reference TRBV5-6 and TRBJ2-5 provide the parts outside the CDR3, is DAGVTQSPTHLIKTRGQQVTLRCSPKSGHDTVSWYQQALGQGPQFIFQYYEEEERQRGNFPDRFSGHQFPNYSSELNVNALLLGDSALYLCASSLVVGPETQYFGPGTRLLVL.

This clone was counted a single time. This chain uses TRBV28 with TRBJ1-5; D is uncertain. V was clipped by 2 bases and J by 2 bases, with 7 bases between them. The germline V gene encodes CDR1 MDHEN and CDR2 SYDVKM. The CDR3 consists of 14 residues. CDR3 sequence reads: CASSLVTGNQPQHF. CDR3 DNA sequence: TGTGCCAGCAGTTTAGTAACAGGCAATCAGCCCCAGCATTTT.

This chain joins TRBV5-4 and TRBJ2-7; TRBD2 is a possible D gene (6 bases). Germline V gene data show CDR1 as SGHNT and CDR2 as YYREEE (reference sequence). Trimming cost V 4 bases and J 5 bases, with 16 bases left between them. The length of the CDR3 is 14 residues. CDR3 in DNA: TGTGCCAGCAGCCCGCGTGGGGACTCGGACGAGCAGTACTTC. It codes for CASSPRGDSDEQYF.

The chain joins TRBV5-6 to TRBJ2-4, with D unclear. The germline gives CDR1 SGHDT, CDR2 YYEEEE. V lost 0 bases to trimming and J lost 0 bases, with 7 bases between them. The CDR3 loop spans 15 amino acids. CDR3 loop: CASSLAQIAKNIQYF. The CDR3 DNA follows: TGTGCCAGCAGCTTGGCCCAGATAGCCAAAAACATTCAGTACTTC.

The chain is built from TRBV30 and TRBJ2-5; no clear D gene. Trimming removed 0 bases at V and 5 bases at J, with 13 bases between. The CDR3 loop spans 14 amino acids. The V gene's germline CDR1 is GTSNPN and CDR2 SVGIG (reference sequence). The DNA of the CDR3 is TGTGCCTGGAGTGTAGGTACTCCCGGCGAGACCCAGTACTTC. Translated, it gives CAWSVGTPGETQYF. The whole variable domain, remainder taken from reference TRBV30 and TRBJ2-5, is SQTIHQWPATLVQPVGSPLSLECTVEGTSNPNLYWYRQAAGRGLQLLFYSVGIGQISSEVPQNLSASRPQDRQFILSSKKLLLSDSGFYLCAWSVGTPGETQYFGPGTRLLVL.

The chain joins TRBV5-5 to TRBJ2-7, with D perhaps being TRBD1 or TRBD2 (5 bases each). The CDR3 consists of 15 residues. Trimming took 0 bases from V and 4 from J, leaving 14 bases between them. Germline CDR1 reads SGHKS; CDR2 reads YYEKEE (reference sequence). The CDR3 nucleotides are TGTGCCAGCAGCTTGGTGGGGACGGATCTTTACGAGCAGTACTTC. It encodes CASSLVGTDLYEQYF. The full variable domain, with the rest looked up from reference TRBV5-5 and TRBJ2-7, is DAGVTQSPTHLIKTRGQQVTLRCSPISGHKSVSWYQQVLGQGPQFIFQYYEKEERGRGNFPDRFSARQFPNYSSELNVNALLLGDSALYLCASSLVGTDLYEQYFGPGTRLTVT.

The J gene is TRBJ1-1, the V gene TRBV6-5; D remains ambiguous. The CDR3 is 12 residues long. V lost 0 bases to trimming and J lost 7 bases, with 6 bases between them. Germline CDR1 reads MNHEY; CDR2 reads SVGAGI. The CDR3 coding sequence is TGTGCCAGCAGTTACTCAGGGATTGAAGCTTTCTTT. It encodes CASSYSGIEAFF.

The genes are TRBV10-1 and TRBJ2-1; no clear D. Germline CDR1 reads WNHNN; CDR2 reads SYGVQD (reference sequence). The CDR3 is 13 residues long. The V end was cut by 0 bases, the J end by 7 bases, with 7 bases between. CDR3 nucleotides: TGCGCCAGCAGTGAGTCCAGCCAAAATGAGCAGTTCTTC. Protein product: CASSESSQNEQFF.